The rows below give T cell receptor beta chains drawn from one sample of a study of blood T cells in healthy people across ages. TCRdb re-called the 5' RACE reads through MiXCR, storing one row per CDR3 protein. Of about 650,000 distinct CDR3 sequences listed, 45% to 60% are singletons. Sequencing was performed on blood. The receptors originated from a woman aged 80 or over in good health. The CDR3 runs from the conserved cysteine through the conserved F or W. The D gene is left open where the match is weak. Some rows have no size entry. The others give once, few or many, or a class for an expanded clone.

v_gene: TRBV11-2; j_gene: TRBJ2-1; d_gene: .; abundance: few; CDR3aa: CASSPLQQVGGYNEQFF; CDR3nt: TGTGCCAGCAGCCCCCTACAACAGGTCGGTGGGTACAATGAGCAGTTCTTC
v_gene: TRBV20-1; j_gene: TRBJ2-1; d_gene: .; abundance: .; CDR3aa: CSASSPGWGARFEQFF; CDR3nt: TGCAGTGCTTCTTCCCCGGGGTGGGGGGCTCGGTTTGAGCAGTTCTTC
v_gene: TRBV5-1; j_gene: TRBJ2-2; d_gene: .; abundance: few; CDR3aa: CASSFGQTNTGELFF; CDR3nt: TGCGCCAGCAGCTTCGGCCAGACGAACACCGGGGAGCTGTTTTTT
v_gene: TRBV24-1; j_gene: TRBJ2-5; d_gene: .; abundance: .; CDR3aa: CATSDLVSPGTQYF; CDR3nt: TGTGCCACCAGCGATTTGGTGTCCCCGGGGACCCAGTACTTC
v_gene: TRBV4-1; j_gene: TRBJ2-1; d_gene: .; abundance: .; CDR3aa: CASSQTDWGNEQFF; CDR3nt: TGCGCCAGCAGCCAAACGGACTGGGGCAATGAGCAGTTCTTC
v_gene: TRBV2; j_gene: TRBJ2-2; d_gene: .; abundance: .; CDR3aa: CAIKGSGELFF; CDR3nt: TGTGCCATCAAAGGGTCTGGGGAGCTGTTTTTT
v_gene: TRBV15; j_gene: TRBJ2-1; d_gene: TRBD1; abundance: .; CDR3aa: CATGVDRGSYNEQFF; CDR3nt: TGTGCCACCGGGGTCGACAGGGGGTCGTACAATGAGCAGTTCTTC
v_gene: TRBV10-3; j_gene: TRBJ1-2; d_gene: TRBD1; abundance: few; CDR3aa: CAIDGQGARGYTF; CDR3nt: TGTGCCATCGACGGTCAGGGGGCTCGAGGCTACACCTTC
v_gene: TRBV3-1; j_gene: TRBJ1-2; d_gene: .; abundance: .; CDR3aa: CASSQEDGPYGYTF; CDR3nt: TGTGCCAGCAGCCAAGAGGACGGTCCCTATGGCTACACCTTC
v_gene: TRBV6-4; j_gene: TRBJ2-7; d_gene: .; abundance: once; CDR3aa: CASSVESSYNEQYF; CDR3nt: TGTGCCAGCAGTGTAGAGAGCTCCTACAATGAGCAGTACTTC
v_gene: TRBV20-1; j_gene: TRBJ2-5; d_gene: TRBD1; abundance: .; CDR3aa: CSARDAGTGSETQYF; CDR3nt: TGCAGTGCTAGAGACGCCGGGACAGGGTCAGAGACCCAGTACTTC
v_gene: TRBV7-2; j_gene: TRBJ2-7; d_gene: TRBD2; abundance: .; CDR3aa: CASSLNGLAGASYFEQYF; CDR3nt: TGTGCCAGCAGCTTAAACGGACTAGCGGGAGCATCCTACTTCGAGCAGTACTTC
v_gene: TRBV5-4; j_gene: TRBJ1-1; d_gene: TRBD1; abundance: .; CDR3aa: CASSPTTGSTEAFF; CDR3nt: TGTGCCAGCAGCCCCACGACAGGGTCCACTGAAGCTTTCTTT
v_gene: TRBV29-1; j_gene: TRBJ1-6; d_gene: .; abundance: many; CDR3aa: CSVAVGANSPLHF; CDR3nt: TGCAGCGTTGCGGTAGGGGCTAATTCACCCCTCCACTTT
v_gene: TRBV29-1; j_gene: TRBJ2-3; d_gene: .; abundance: many; CDR3aa: CSVDFDPGRVDTQYF; CDR3nt: TGCAGCGTTGATTTTGACCCCGGTAGAGTTGATACGCAGTATTTT
v_gene: TRBV6-5; j_gene: TRBJ2-5; d_gene: .; abundance: many; CDR3aa: CASSYSTGQETQYF; CDR3nt: TGTGCCAGCAGTTACTCCACAGGGCAAGAGACCCAGTACTTC
v_gene: TRBV7-2; j_gene: TRBJ2-5; d_gene: .; abundance: once; CDR3aa: CASSPSLNSPVYNEQYF; CDR3nt: TGTGCCAGCAGCCCAAGTCTCAATAGCCCCGTCTACAATGAGCAGTACTTC
v_gene: TRBV5-1; j_gene: TRBJ2-3; d_gene: .; abundance: .; CDR3aa: CASSVYGTDTQYF; CDR3nt: TGCGCCAGCAGCGTGTACGGCACAGATACGCAGTATTTT
v_gene: TRBV29-1; j_gene: TRBJ2-3; d_gene: TRBD2; abundance: few; CDR3aa: CSGRSSGAGDTQYF; CDR3nt: TGCAGCGGCCGATCTAGCGGGGCAGGGGATACGCAGTATTTT
v_gene: TRBV20-1; j_gene: TRBJ2-7; d_gene: .; abundance: .; CDR3aa: CSAKRSSYEQYF; CDR3nt: TGCAGTGCTAAAAGGAGCTCCTACGAGCAGTACTTC
v_gene: TRBV6-5; j_gene: TRBJ2-3; d_gene: .; abundance: once; CDR3aa: CASSPALWNPDTQYF; CDR3nt: TGTGCCAGCAGCCCCGCCCTGTGGAATCCAGATACGCAGTATTTT
v_gene: TRBV5-6; j_gene: TRBJ2-5; d_gene: TRBD1; abundance: .; CDR3aa: CASSLPGQGGGETQYF; CDR3nt: TGTGCCAGCAGCTTACCGGGACAGGGAGGGGGAGAGACCCAGTACTTC
v_gene: TRBV28; j_gene: TRBJ2-3; d_gene: .; abundance: .; CDR3aa: CASKPGSTDTQYF; CDR3nt: TGTGCCAGCAAACCAGGGAGCACAGATACGCAGTATTTT
v_gene: TRBV20-1; j_gene: TRBJ2-1; d_gene: TRBD2; abundance: many; CDR3aa: CSAKLAGPYNEQFF; CDR3nt: TGCAGTGCCAAACTAGCGGGACCCTACAATGAGCAGTTCTTC
v_gene: TRBV20-1; j_gene: TRBJ2-7; d_gene: TRBD2; abundance: many; CDR3aa: CSASTGTSGSYEQYF; CDR3nt: TGCAGTGCTAGCACCGGGACTAGCGGCTCCTACGAGCAGTACTTC
v_gene: TRBV20-1; j_gene: TRBJ1-5; d_gene: .; abundance: .; CDR3aa: CSASWTTDNQPQHF; CDR3nt: TGCAGTGCTTCTTGGACGACGGACAATCAGCCCCAGCATTTT
v_gene: TRBV5-1; j_gene: TRBJ2-3; d_gene: .; abundance: many; CDR3aa: CASSFSQDTDTQYF; CDR3nt: TGCGCCAGCAGCTTTTCGCAGGACACAGATACGCAGTATTTT
v_gene: TRBV6-5; j_gene: TRBJ1-2; d_gene: .; abundance: .; CDR3aa: CASRPVSLMFGYTF; CDR3nt: TGTGCCAGCAGACCCGTGTCCCTGATGTTTGGCTACACCTTC
v_gene: TRBV9; j_gene: TRBJ1-1; d_gene: .; abundance: .; CDR3aa: CASSPSRDIFYMNTEAFF; CDR3nt: TGTGCCAGCAGCCCGAGCCGGGACATATTTTACATGAACACTGAAGCTTTCTTT
v_gene: TRBV7-3; j_gene: TRBJ2-3; d_gene: .; abundance: .; CDR3aa: CASSSWTGADTQYF; CDR3nt: TGTGCCAGCAGCTCTTGGACTGGCGCAGATACGCAGTATTTT
v_gene: TRBV5-1; j_gene: TRBJ2-1; d_gene: .; abundance: many; CDR3aa: CASSLPSLGGLGFF; CDR3nt: TGCGCCAGCAGCTTGCCTTCCCTAGGGGGGTTGGGGTTCTTC
v_gene: TRBV3-1; j_gene: TRBJ1-2; d_gene: .; abundance: many; CDR3aa: CASSQGTAYGYTF; CDR3nt: TGTGCCAGCAGCCAAGGGACAGCGTATGGCTACACCTTC